This entry features one T cell receptor (beta chain) sequence. Its target antigen remains unknown. Qualities for individual bases were not recorded, and no much larger clone is one base off. The CDR1 and CDR2 encoded by the germline V gene (reference sequence) are DFQATT and SNEGSKA. Taken from cysteine to phenylalanine, the CDR3 has 14 residues. Only CDR3 DNA remains: 42 bases, in frame from the first base. The trim is 3 bases for V and 0 bases for J, with a gap of 9 bases between the germline ends. TCRbeta CDR3 regions were amplified from genomic DNA using the immunoSEQ Assay, a bias-controlled multiplex PCR. In the source study's methods: Nucleated cell counts per sample were estimated from amplification of reference gene primers within the assay. Sequence reads were collapsed and filtered to measure the absolute abundance of every unique TCRbeta CDR3 rearrangement. Productive Simpson clonality was computed per sample as the square root of Simpson's diversity index over productive rearrangements. What TCRdb holds here is the immuneACCESS table cut down to in-frame rearrangements. Part of the clones is not present; checked against another copy, under half of the missing clones reflect an unresolved V gene, and the others are unexplained. Clone size and the V and J calls come from that table; the DNA yielded D and trimming. A total of over 200,000 clones appear in this sample, approximately 80% of them only once. Together, the top ten hold 15% to 20% of the sample.

This sample is part of a study of blood T cell repertoires in COVID-19 (dated by TCRdb to between 2020 and 2021). Regarding the study in general: The collaborator samples originated in the United States, Italy and Spain and spanned the acute and convalescent phases of COVID-19. Samples were obtained from the ongoing ImmuneRACE study (first 160 participants) and from 1,254 subjects provided by 6 global collaborators. The prospective study material was composed of cDNA or gDNA derived from T cells, B-cell-depleted T cells, or PBMCs. Deeply sampled blood TCRbeta repertoires from subjects exposed to, actively infected with, or recovered from COVID-19 were included in the dataset. The repertoires were released in a freely available public database meant as a resource for research on the immune response to SARS-CoV-2. A de-identified subject ID, COVID-19 status, age in years and sex were almost always included in the sample metadata. Where HLA class I and class II types were available, the types were taken from metadata supplied by the sample provider, not from assay-based typing. What the work shows at the level of the full study, not this receptor alone: How much clinical and demographic metadata was included differed by source and by participant, and the metadata was provided uncurated.

The collaborating institutions used their own protocols to collect whole blood in K2EDTA tubes. For TCRbeta analysis, collaborator samples were shipped as frozen whole blood, as isolated PBMCs, or as DNA extracted from either sample type. The receptor was derived from a woman of 80 years or more with active or convalescent COVID-19. Material for sequencing was peripheral blood. This receptor chain uses TRBV20-1 and TRBJ2-1; the D region possibly corresponds to TRBD2 (6 bases align). The CDR3 corresponds to CSASGRGSYNEQFF. At the DNA level, the sequence is TGCAGTGCTAGTGGGCGGGGCTCCTACAATGAGCAGTTCTTC.